This TCR beta chain was sequenced for a study of Graves' ophthalmopathy and Graves' hyperthyroidism. Overall study results and limits: Most thyroid clonotypes expanded beyond 0.001 frequency were also found in blood.

The authors amplified TCR beta CDR3 regions from RNA transcripts. First-round RT-PCR with HTBI primers preceded a second-round multiplex PCR. TCRdb processed the multiplex PCR reads anew with MiXCR; each CDR3 protein has one entry. The sample holds under 350,000 distinct CDR3 sequences, roughly 16% seen once. This clonotype was seen at least ten times. What it binds is unknown. Physicians reached a diagnosis by relying on clinical symptoms, serum thyroxine, TRAb, thyroid ultrasound and orbital computed tomography. The PBMCs had their origin in 10 ml of fresh peripheral blood. V gave up 1 base and J gave up 4 bases; unmatched junction bases: 5. Germline CDR1 and CDR2: GTSNPN and SVGIG (reference sequence). This CDR3 spans 14 amino acids.

Sequences were obtained from peripheral blood. The J gene is TRBJ1-2, the V gene TRBV30, with 8 bases matching TRBD1. This clonotype was obtained from an adult man with Graves' ophthalmopathy. The CDR3 loop is CAWSGQGSGYGYTF. The CDR3 nucleotides are TGTGCCTGGAGTGGACAGGGGAGTGGCTATGGCTACACCTTC.